Shown below are 27 T cell receptor beta chains from a single sample sequenced in a study of blood T cell repertoires in COVID-19. Sequenced by immunoSEQ multiplex PCR; TCRdb stores in-frame clones only, minus some. The table lists 300,000 to 400,000 clones, roughly 90% of them singletons. The source material was peripheral blood. The receptor set was obtained from a woman aged 25 to 39 with COVID-19, enrolled during active disease.

The genes are TRBV19 and TRBJ1-6; D is perhaps TRBD1 (6 bases). V lost 4 bases, J lost 11 bases, and 15 bases lay in between. From germline, CDR1 is LNHDA and CDR2 SQIVND (reference sequence). The length of the CDR3 is 14 residues. The CDR3 protein is CASSTPFEGAPLHF. The DNA for the CDR3 is TGTGCCAGTAGTACCCCCTTTGAGGGGGCACCCCTCCACTTT.

This rearrangement joins TRBV19 to TRBJ1-5; TRBD1 agrees at 9 bases. J was trimmed by 2 bases and V by 5 bases; bases with no gene match: 13. Germline loops: CDR1 LNHDA, CDR2 SQIVND (reference sequence). The CDR3 is 18 amino acids. The DNA of the CDR3 is TGTGCCAGTAGTGCCGGGACAGGGTTTCGGGACGGCAATCAGCCCCAGCATTTT. This encodes CASSAGTGFRDGNQPQHF.

V and J are TRBV24-1 and TRBJ2-1, with D tentatively TRBD2 (7 bases). The germline CDR1 and CDR2 sequences are KGHDR and SFDVKD. Trimming took off 4 bases at V and 8 bases at J, with 17 bases between the two ends. The CDR3 loop spans 15 amino acids. As DNA, the CDR3 is TGTGCCACCAGTGACCTGGGGGGGGCTACCGATGAGCAGTTCTTC. It encodes CATSDLGGATDEQFF.

This clone is a singleton in its sample. The J gene is TRBJ2-1, the V gene TRBV21-1; TRBD1 is taken as the D call from the table, unchecked against the DNA. TRBV21-1 is a documented pseudogene. CDR3 size: 17 residues. The CDR3 sequence: CASSKAGTSPKINEQFF. In DNA form, the CDR3 reads TGTGCCAGCAGCAAAGCGGGGACAAGCCCCAAAATCAATGAGCAGTTCTTC.

With regard to this clone: Other DNA sequences in this sample translate to the same CDR3. This chain joins TRBV7-6 and TRBJ1-2; TRBD1 agrees at 8 bases. The V segment lost 1 base and the J segment 7 bases; nucleotides outside the gene matches: 8. The CDR3 sequence is 15 residues long. In germline, CDR1 is SGHVS, CDR2 FNYEAQ. In nucleotides, the CDR3 is TGTGCCAGCAGCTTAGATGGGCAGGGGGCAGGTGGCTACACCTTC. Residues: CASSLDGQGAGGYTF.

The chain links TRBV10-3 to TRBJ2-2; 8 bases are shared with TRBD2. Per germline, CDR1 ENHRY and CDR2 SYGVKD. This CDR3 has 16 amino acids. After removal of 10 bases from V and 0 bases from J, the junction contained 10 bases not matched to a gene. CDR3 DNA sequence: TGTGCCACCGGGGGGGCGACTACATCGAACACCGGGGAGCTGTTTTTT. Translating gives CATGGATTSNTGELFF.

The chain uses TRBV6-1 and TRBJ1-1, with D uncertain. The V end lost 1 base, the J end lost 6 bases, and 3 bases lay between the germline ends. Looked up from germline, CDR1 is MNHNS and CDR2 is SASEGT. CDR3 length: 11 amino acids. The CDR3 loop is CASSEVAEAFF. The CDR3 DNA sequence: TGTGCCAGCAGTGAAGTCGCTGAAGCTTTCTTT.

This clone was detected only once. This CDR3 is CASSDPRGDNEQFF. The CDR3 DNA reads TGTGCCAGCAGCGACCCGCGGGGTGACAATGAGCAGTTCTTC. V usage is TRBV7-2 and J usage is TRBJ2-1; possibly TRBD2 for D (6 bases). This CDR3 is built from 14 residues. Between the trimmed V and J ends, which lost 5 bases and 5 bases, there was a span of 13 bases. Germline V lookup: CDR1 SGHTA, CDR2 FQGNSA.

This sequence joins TRBV6-1 and TRBJ2-7; 9 bases line up with TRBD1. The CDR3 length is 14 residues. The J segment lost 7 bases and the V segment lost 3 bases, leaving 7 bases of the junction unmatched. Per germline, CDR1 MNHNS and CDR2 SASEGT. The CDR3 DNA reads as TGTGCCAGCAGTGATGGACAGGGGATGTGGGAGCAGTACTTC. Its protein product is CASSDGQGMWEQYF.

The CDR3 loop reads CASSPEIASGSFYEQYF. CDR3 DNA sequence: TGTGCCAGCAGCCCAGAAATCGCTAGCGGGTCATTCTACGAGCAGTACTTC. The V call is TRBV3-1 (or the pseudogene TRBV3-2), the J call TRBJ2-7; 8 bases agree with TRBD2. The CDR3 runs 17 residues. The V gene end was trimmed by 4 bases and the J gene end by 3 bases; junction bases not matched to a gene: 14. CDR1 is LGHDT, CDR2 YNNKEL, per germline (reference sequence).

V and J are TRBV15 and TRBJ2-7; TRBD2 is a possible D gene (6 bases). There are 14 residues in the CDR3. Germline CDR1 LNHNV, CDR2 YYDKDF (reference sequence). Trimming took 0 bases from V and 2 from J, leaving 8 bases between them. The CDR3 reads CATSREAGTYEQYF. The CDR3 DNA sequence: TGTGCCACCAGCAGAGAGGCGGGGACCTACGAGCAGTACTTC.

V gene TRBV7-2 combines with J gene TRBJ1-6; 9 positions agree with TRBD1. Trimming took 3 bases from V and 2 from J; bases not matched to a gene: 2. CDR1 and CDR2 (germline): SGHTA, FQGNSA. The CDR3 loop spans 16 amino acids. CDR3 DNA sequence: TGTGCCAGCAGCTTTTACAGGGGGCCCTATAATTCACCCCTCCACTTT. It codes for CASSFYRGPYNSPLHF.

The chain's CDR3 is CASSLVPTGYEQYF. The DNA for the CDR3 is TGTGCCAGCAGCTTAGTTCCGACCGGGTACGAGCAGTACTTC. The rearrangement uses TRBV7-9 and TRBJ2-7; D ambiguous. The CDR3 is 14 residues long. Between the trimmed V and J ends, which lost 1 base and 4 bases, there was a span of 11 bases. Germline lookup yields CDR1 SEHNR and CDR2 FQNEAQ (reference sequence).

The V call is TRBV5-1, the J call TRBJ2-3; 10 nucleotides align to TRBD2. Germline CDR1 reads SGHRS; CDR2 reads YFSETQ. CDR3 size: 17 residues. Unmatched junction bases numbered 14, after V lost 0 bases and J lost 10 bases. CDR3 nucleotide sequence: TGCGCCAGCAGCTTGGAGAGCGGGAGGGCCGGCCCAGGGGCGCAGTATTTT. Amino acids: CASSLESGRAGPGAQYF.

The rearrangement joins TRBV5-4 to TRBJ2-3; D is ambiguous. V lost 4 bases, J lost 1 base, and 4 bases lay in between. The CDR3 loop spans 12 amino acids. Germline V lookup: CDR1 SGHNT, CDR2 YYREEE (reference sequence). This CDR3 is CASSTGTDTQYF. For the CDR3, the DNA is TGTGCCAGCAGCACTGGCACAGATACGCAGTATTTT.

Only a few counts were recorded for this clone. The genes are TRBV7-8 and TRBJ1-6; 8 nucleotides agree with TRBD1. V was pared by 4 bases and J by 5 bases, with 7 bases of the junction left unmatched. Per the germline V gene, CDR1 is SGHVS and CDR2 is FQNEAQ. This CDR3 comprises 16 residues. CDR3 bases: TGTGCCAGCAGCTCCAGGGGGCGAGGGAATAATTCACCCCTCCACTTT. Residues: CASSSRGRGNNSPLHF.

V is TRBV6-1 and J is TRBJ1-5; TRBD1 might be the D (6 bases). Germline loops: CDR1 MNHNS, CDR2 SASEGT. V lost 2 bases and J 6 bases, leaving 14 bases between the germline ends. The CDR3 consists of 15 residues. In DNA, the CDR3 is TGTGCCAGCAGTGAATCTGGGACATCGCTTCAGCCCCAGCATTTT. Its protein is CASSESGTSLQPQHF.

CDR3 residues: CASSPLTGELFF. In nucleotides, the CDR3 is TGTGCCAGCAGCCCTTTAACCGGGGAGCTGTTTTTT. The chain is built from TRBV7-8 and TRBJ2-2; D uncertain. This CDR3 is 12 amino acids long. Germline CDR1 SGHVS, CDR2 FQNEAQ. V was trimmed by 5 bases and J by 5 bases, leaving 6 bases between them. Full variable domain (missing parts from reference TRBV7-8 and TRBJ2-2): GAGVSQSPRYKVAKRGQDVALRCDPISGHVSLFWYQQALGQGPEFLTYFQNEAQLDKSGLPSDRFFAERPEGSVSTLKIQRTQQEDSAVYLCASSPLTGELFFGEGSRLTVL.

This clone was seen a handful of times. This chain connects TRBV29-1 to TRBJ2-7; tentatively, D is TRBD1 (6 bases). The CDR3 covers 13 residues. V was clipped by 6 bases and J by 5 bases, with 17 bases between them. From germline, CDR1 is SQVTM and CDR2 ANQGSEA. CDR3 region: CSVDGTLSNEQYF. CDR3 sequence (DNA): TGCAGCGTAGACGGGACACTTTCTAACGAGCAGTACTTC.

The chain combines TRBV9 with TRBJ1-1; D is uncertain. Per germline, CDR1 SGDLS and CDR2 YYNGEE. V lost 0 bases, J lost 1 base, and 19 bases lay in between. This CDR3 has 18 amino acids. CDR3 sequence reads: CASSVAGIPGIGNTEAFF. The CDR3 bases are TGTGCCAGCAGCGTAGCCGGCATTCCCGGGATTGGGAACACTGAAGCTTTCTTT. Filled out from reference TRBV9 and TRBJ1-1, the complete variable domain reads DSGVTQTPKHLITATGQRVTLRCSPRSGDLSVYWYQQSLDQGLQFLIQYYNGEERAKGNILERFSAQQFPDLHSELNLSSLELGDSALYFCASSVAGIPGIGNTEAFFGQGTRLTVV.

The chain combines TRBV20-1 with TRBJ2-5; TRBD1 is a possible D gene (5 bases). Trimming took 7 bases from V and 4 from J, leaving 10 bases between them. CDR1 and CDR2 from the germline V gene are DFQATT and SNEGSKA (reference sequence). The CDR3 runs 11 residues. CDR3: CSVTRAETQYF. CDR3 DNA: TGCAGTGTCACCAGGGCAGAGACCCAGTACTTC.

Comments on this clone: Sequence at one end of the junction differs from germline and may be a read error. The chain joins TRBV5-1 to TRBJ2-3; the D gene is possibly TRBD2 (6 bases). This CDR3 comprises 11 residues. CDR1 is SGHRS, CDR2 YFSETQ, per germline. The CDR3 nucleotides are TGCGCCAGCAGCTCAGGGACTTCCACGATTTTT. Translation gives CASSSGTSTIF.

The chain uses TRBV12-3 or TRBV12-4 and TRBJ2-7; TRBD1 might be the D (5 bases). V gave up 5 bases and J gave up 4 bases, with 9 bases separating them. The length of the CDR3 is 12 residues. The CDR3: CASSPRDYEQYF. For the CDR3, the DNA is TGTGCCAGCAGTCCCAGGGATTACGAGCAGTACTTC.

This clone came up once. The J gene is TRBJ2-1, the V gene TRBV7-2, with a weak D call TRBD2 (5 bases). Trimming took off 2 bases at V and 0 bases at J, with 14 bases between the two ends. The CDR3 is 17 residues long. Germline V gives CDR1 SGHTA, CDR2 FQGNSA. In DNA form, the CDR3 reads TGTGCCAGCAGCTTACTTTATGGACTCCTCTCCTACAATGAGCAGTTCTTC. Translated, it gives CASSLLYGLLSYNEQFF. The full variable domain, with the rest looked up from reference TRBV7-2 and TRBJ2-1, is GAGVSQSPSNKVTEKGKDVELRCDPISGHTALYWYRQSLGQGLEFLIYFQGNSAPDKSGLPSDRFSAERTGGSVSTLTIQRTQQEDSAVYLCASSLLYGLLSYNEQFFGPGTRLTVL.

The V gene is TRBV6-5, the J gene TRBJ2-5; 9 positions agree with TRBD2. V shed 6 bases, J shed 9 bases, and the junction held 14 bases outside the gene matches. CDR3 length equals 15 residues. Looked up from germline, CDR1 is MNHEY and CDR2 is SVGAGI. The chain's CDR3 is CASRPGTSWGGAQYF. As DNA, the CDR3 is TGTGCCAGCAGACCCGGGACTAGCTGGGGGGGGGCCCAGTACTTC.

This clone has a single count. This chain connects TRBV7-9 to TRBJ1-2; unclear D gene. The V gene lost 1 base and the J gene lost 5 bases, with 5 bases spanning the gap. The CDR3 consists of 12 residues. In germline, CDR1 is SEHNR, CDR2 FQNEAQ (reference sequence). This chain's CDR3 is CASSLDPYGYTF. CDR3 DNA sequence: TGTGCCAGCAGCTTAGATCCATATGGCTACACCTTC.

This chain links TRBV6-5 with TRBJ1-2, with 12 bases identical to TRBD1. V was clipped by 2 bases and J by 12 bases; unmatched bases: 4. The CDR3 is 13 residues long. Germline V gene lookup returns CDR1 MNHEY and CDR2 SVGAGI. The CDR3 DNA is TGTGCCAGCAGTTACGGGGACAGGGGGCGCAACACCTTC. This codes for CASSYGDRGRNTF.